This T cell receptor beta chain was retrieved from a study of cytomegalovirus exposure and HLA in healthy donors. CDR1 and CDR2 (germline): KGHSH, LQKENI. The CDR3 totals 17 residues. V dropped 1 base and J dropped 3 bases, with 17 bases sitting between them. The study, taken as a whole, reports: Investigators reported about 160 TCR beta chains as tied to cytomegalovirus.

Assay used: immunoSEQ multiplex PCR; TCRdb lists only in-frame clones, some missing. The table records over 250,000 clones, around 86% of them present only once. This clone appeared a few times. Its antigen is undetermined. V usage is TRBV18 and J usage is TRBJ2-3; D gene unclear. Sequencing was carried out using PBMCs. This clonotype was sampled from a young woman in good health and CMV-seronegative. CDR3 sequence (DNA): TGTGCCAGCTCACCACATTTCCCCACAGCAACTACAGATACGCAGTATTTT. Translated, it gives CASSPHFPTATTDTQYF.